This TCR beta chain originates from a study of cytomegalovirus exposure and HLA in healthy donors (TCRdb year 2017). Regarding the study in general: In an earlier analysis of roughly 590 of the donors, 250 to 350 Gb of sequence data and 120 million or so unique TCR beta sequences from 150 million to 200 million T cells were reported. An early release that covered 500 to 800 HLA-typed donors contained approximately 300 gigabases of sequencing data and roughly 84 million unique TCR sequences. Of the 300 to 450 genotyped donors, over 80% were placed in the genetic ancestry cluster associated with self-reported Caucasian donors. The study aimed to test whether signatures of past pathogen exposure could be identified by cataloging public T cell receptors. The study profiled the T cell repertoires of fewer than 850 subjects by immunosequencing and related them to cytomegalovirus serostatus. Along with the roughly 700-subject first cohort, a separate validation cohort of around 120 different subjects was used. The study combined high-throughput TCR immunosequencing, statistical association of individual TCRs with disease status, and machine learning to predict cytomegalovirus infection status. To study patterns of TCR occurrence, a later analysis re-analyzed previously published TCR beta repertoires from 600 to 750 donors and added high-resolution HLA genotyping. The later analysis used no new phenotypic data to find candidate immune exposures, relying instead on TCR beta sequences and their occurrence across donors. An earlier analysis of around 640 of the donors used high-throughput TCR beta sequencing to judge whether each TCR beta V gene segment behaved as functional or pseudogenic. Donor age, sex, ethnicity and CMV serostatus were compiled alongside the repertoire data. Genome-wide SNP genotypes for about 65% of the roughly 670 donors were used in a later genetic analysis, which treated that subset as a discovery cohort. All discovery cohort repertoires had been generated on a single sequencing platform. HLA typing included class I and class II loci at four-digit resolution. The number of typed donors differed by locus: about 620-640 for A, B, C, DRB1 and DQB1; 522 for DQA1; approximately 600 for DPA1; and about 450 for DPB1. Roughly five DR-DQ haplotypes were treated as single units for association and clustering because of strong linkage in the cohort. On average, 235,054 unique TCR beta nucleotide sequences were sequenced per donor among some 430 genotyped donors of the cohort, with roughly 19% of those sequences being non-productive.

Comments on this clone: Its cognate antigen has yet to be identified. There are no base qualities to consult, and no much larger clone falls within one base.

Library generation was performed with the immunoSEQ multiplex PCR assay. A mixture of 60 forward primers for TCR Vbeta segments and 13 reverse primers for TCR Jbeta segments was used in the multiplex PCR. The CDR3 region of rearranged TCR beta genes was amplified from genomic DNA with a multiplex PCR assay. The Illumina HiSeq System was used to sequence the amplified TCR beta libraries as 87-base-pair reads. Processing in the source paper ran as follows. A later analysis tallied tens of millions of unique TCR beta chains across the 610 or so repertoires, and approximately 9.9 million of those chains were shared by two or more donors. Raw reads were error-corrected and collapsed into unique sequences with a nearest-neighbor algorithm that merged closely related sequences to remove PCR and sequencing errors. To assign V, D and J gene segments, CDR3 sequences were aligned to IMGT reference sequences. Each retained sequence needed at least a six-nucleotide match to both a V gene segment and a J gene segment. A rearrangement was called productive if the CDR3 had no stop codons and remained in frame with V and J, and every other rearrangement was called non-productive. Following IMGT convention, CDR3 was defined as the stretch from the second conserved V-encoded cysteine to the conserved J-encoded phenylalanine. Sequences without an unambiguous match to a single V gene segment were excluded from the earlier analysis of approximately 600 of the donors. An earlier analysis of several hundred of the donors called V segments functional above 56.7% productive rearrangements and segregating when the between-donor standard deviation exceeded 5%. To diagnose cytomegalovirus status from the catalog of TCR beta chain sequences, a statistical classification framework was built. In a later analysis, TCR nucleotide sequences were compared against IMGT/GENE-DB human TR gene sequences so that V and J genes could be assigned. A later analysis assigned CDR3 sequences and most-parsimonious VDJ recombination scenarios with the TCRdist pipeline. In a later analysis, every TCR beta chain was defined by the combination of its CDR3 amino acid sequence and its V-gene family, and reads without a unique V-gene family were dropped. In a later analysis, approximately 640 highly shared, low-generation-probability nucleotide sequences were removed to address suspected cross-contamination and a sequencing artifact. A later analysis calculated a clonal expansion index for each public chain from normalized within-repertoire ranks of inferred template counts. In a later analysis, generation probabilities were computed using a VDJ recombination model fitted to out-of-frame rearrangements, and the results were checked against IGoR. A later analysis scored TCR-TCR, TCR-HLA and TCR-CMV co-occurrence with hypergeometric tests, applying a repertoire-size bias correction to TCR pairs. False discovery rates were estimated in a later analysis by permuting HLA or CMV assignments 20 times. In a later analysis, co-occurring TCRs were grouped with DBSCAN, and TCRdist sequence similarity was added when clustering was performed within HLA-allele-positive subsets. Repertoires with fewer than 30,000 or more than 120,000 public chains were left out of co-occurrence clustering, as were about 5 repertoires with anomalous nucleotide sharing. Entries here come from immuneACCESS through TCRdb and include only in-frame sequences with V and J called. Some clones fail to appear in such tables; in the studies checked, an unresolved V gene covers under half of the shortfall, and the cause of the remainder is unknown. From that table come the V and J calls and clone size; the DNA was used to work out D and trimming. This sample lists 100,000 or so clones; roughly 70% were detected once. The ten largest clones capture 11% of the sample.

Summary of the overall study and its limitations: While some public TCRs were present in many individuals, most TCR sequences turned up only very rarely across donors. Because the 87-base-pair reads could not distinguish some IMGT-functional V segments, including TRBV6-2 and TRBV6-3, those segments were excluded. Several of the top co-occurrence clusters appeared to be linked to parvovirus B19, influenza, CMV and Epstein-Barr virus, according to a later analysis. In a later genetic analysis, fewer N-insertions in productive TCRs were reported among donors in an Asian-associated ancestry cluster than the roughly 700-donor mean. Assigning TCR associations to individual alleles was difficult when HLA alleles, especially DR and DQ, strongly co-occurred. Sequencing depth was assumed to be roughly uniform across donors in the presence/absence analyses, though that assumption may not hold. Because some donors lacked HLA typing at each locus, the association tests relied only on the typed subset. The sequencing pipeline was judged likely to have produced a cluster of highly shared sequence variants as a technical artifact. Correlated functional status among segregating V segments might reflect linkage disequilibrium, but an unknown experimental factor could not be ruled out. A later genetic analysis associated a missense DCLRE1C variant with V-gene and J-gene trimming of TCR beta chains, and an independent cohort replicated the association. An earlier analysis of several hundred of the donors showed that most TCR beta V segments appeared in productive rearrangements either about 90% or about 30% of the time, which broadly matched IMGT annotations. The earlier analysis of a few hundred of the donors excluded some 16 rarely observed V segments, including chromosome 9 orphons, because counts were too low. Specific HLA alleles were associated with 15,000 to 20,000 TCR beta sequences at a false discovery rate of 0.05 in a later analysis. A later analysis found that TCR association rates varied across HLA loci, with DRB1 alleles showing the most associated TCRs and HLA-C alleles the fewest. In the study, 150 to 200 TCR beta chains were listed as associated with cytomegalovirus. In vitro tests confirmed that a few of the cytomegalovirus-associated TCR beta chains recognize cytomegalovirus antigens. According to a later analysis, most CMV-associated TCR beta chains appeared to be HLA-restricted, and the HLA associations seemed to be driven largely by CMV exposure. The cohort was sequenced for TCR beta chains only, and without alpha or paired-chain data the features that could be detected were limited. Cytomegalovirus status was reported to be diagnosed by the classifier with high specificity and sensitivity in both the original and validation cohorts. It was suggested by the authors that the approach could potentially be generalized to other disease states and immunological phenotypes. The only immune exposure information available for the cohort was CMV serostatus. In a later analysis, HLA-associated TCR beta chains were found to be more clonally expanded and to have lower generation probabilities than equally common non-associated chains. A further reported finding was that TCR beta sequences accurately predicted the HLA-A and HLA-B alleles for most subjects in the first cohort.

In total, 500 to 700 healthy bone marrow donors made up the cohort. At the time of sampling, every cohort member was nominally healthy, though immune exposures that went unrecorded were likely present. The donor was CMV seropositive and was included in the group of some 290 seropositive cohort members. A peripheral blood sample was collected from each donor, and TCR beta sequencing was performed on peripheral blood mononuclear cells. Genomic DNA extraction from the blood cell samples was performed with the Qiagen DNeasy Blood Extraction Kit. At the junction V is shortened by 6 bases and J by 5 bases; bases outside the gene matches: 4. CDR1 and CDR2, looked up from the germline V gene, are SQVTM and ANQGSEA. The CDR3 measures 12 amino acids from cysteine to phenylalanine. Left in the record is the CDR3 DNA by itself, 36 bases read in frame from the first base.

The material sequenced was PBMCs. This sequence uses TRBV29-1 and TRBJ2-7; 10 bases in between match TRBD2. The TCR comes from a middle-aged man in good health and CMV-seropositive. The CDR3 protein: CSVLAGANEQYF. Here is the DNA: TGCAGCGTCCTAGCGGGAGCCAACGAGCAGTACTTC.